This T cell receptor (beta chain) was identified during a study of long-term antiretroviral therapy in people with HIV. Germline assignment: CDR1 SEHNR and CDR2 FQNEAQ (reference sequence). V lost 6 bases, J lost 0 bases, and 17 bases lay in between. The CDR3 sequence is 16 residues long. Whole-study findings and limits: In samples taken after ART, diversity increased but remained below transplant donor control levels. Whereas controls had wider CDR3 length ranges, HIV repertoires had narrower ones.

In the case of this clone: Its antigen is not identified.

Survey-level immunoSEQ v3.0 assays were run. In sequencing, about 40,000-50,000 T-cell genomes per sample were targeted. Sequenced by immunoSEQ multiplex PCR; TCRdb stores in-frame clones only, minus some. The sample consists of 23,000 or so clones, 81% of them appearing once. Sequencing used unsorted PBMCs, obtained 0.1 years before starting antiretroviral therapy. This chain connects TRBV7-9 to TRBJ1-2; no reliable D call. This clonotype was obtained from a man between 40 and 49 years old with HIV. The CDR3 DNA sequence: TGTGCCAGCAGAGAGGATAGGGATCTTTCTAACTATGGCTACACCTTC. Translating it yields CASREDRDLSNYGYTF.